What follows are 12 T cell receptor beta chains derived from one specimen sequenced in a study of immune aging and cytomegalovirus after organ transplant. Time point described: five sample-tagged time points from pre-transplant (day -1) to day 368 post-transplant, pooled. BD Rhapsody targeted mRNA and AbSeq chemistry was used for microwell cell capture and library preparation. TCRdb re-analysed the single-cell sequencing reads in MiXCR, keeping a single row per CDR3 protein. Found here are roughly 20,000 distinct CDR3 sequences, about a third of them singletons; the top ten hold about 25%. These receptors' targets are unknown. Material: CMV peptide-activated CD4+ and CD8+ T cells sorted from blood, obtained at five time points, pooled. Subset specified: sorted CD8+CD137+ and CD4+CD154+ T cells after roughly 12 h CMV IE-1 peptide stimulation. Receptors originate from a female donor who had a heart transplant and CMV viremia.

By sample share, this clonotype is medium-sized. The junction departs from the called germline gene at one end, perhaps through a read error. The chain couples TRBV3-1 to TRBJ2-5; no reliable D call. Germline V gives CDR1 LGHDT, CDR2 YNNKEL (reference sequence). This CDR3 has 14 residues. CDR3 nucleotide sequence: TGTGCCAGCAGCCAAGCAAACAGCCAAGGGACCCAGTACTTC. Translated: CASSQANSQGTQYF.

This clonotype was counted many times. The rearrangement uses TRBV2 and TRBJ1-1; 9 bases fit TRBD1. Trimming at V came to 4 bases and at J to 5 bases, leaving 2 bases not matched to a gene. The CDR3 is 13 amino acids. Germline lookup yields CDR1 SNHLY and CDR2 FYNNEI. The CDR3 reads CASSGQGETEAFF. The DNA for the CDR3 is TGTGCCAGCAGTGGACAGGGGGAAACTGAAGCTTTCTTT.

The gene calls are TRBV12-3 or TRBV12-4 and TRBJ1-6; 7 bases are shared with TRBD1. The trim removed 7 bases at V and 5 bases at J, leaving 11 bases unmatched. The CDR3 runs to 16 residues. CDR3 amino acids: CASNPGDRVDNSPLHF. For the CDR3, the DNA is TGTGCCAGCAACCCCGGCGACAGGGTCGATAATTCACCCCTCCACTTT.

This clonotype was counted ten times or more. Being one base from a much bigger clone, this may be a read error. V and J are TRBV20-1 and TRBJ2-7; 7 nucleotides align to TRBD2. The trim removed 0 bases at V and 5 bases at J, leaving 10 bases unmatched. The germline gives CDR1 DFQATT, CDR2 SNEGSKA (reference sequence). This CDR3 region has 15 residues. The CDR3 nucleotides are TGCAGTGCTAGAGAGAAGAGCGGGAATAGCGACGAGCAGTACTTC. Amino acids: CSAREKSGNSDEQYF.

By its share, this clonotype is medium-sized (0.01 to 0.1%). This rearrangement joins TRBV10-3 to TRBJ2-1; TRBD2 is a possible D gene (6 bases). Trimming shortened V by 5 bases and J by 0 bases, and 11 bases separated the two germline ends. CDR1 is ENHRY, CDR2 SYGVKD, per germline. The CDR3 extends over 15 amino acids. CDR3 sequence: CAISLAESSYNEQFF. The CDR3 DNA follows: TGTGCCATCAGTTTAGCGGAGAGCTCCTACAATGAGCAGTTCTTC.

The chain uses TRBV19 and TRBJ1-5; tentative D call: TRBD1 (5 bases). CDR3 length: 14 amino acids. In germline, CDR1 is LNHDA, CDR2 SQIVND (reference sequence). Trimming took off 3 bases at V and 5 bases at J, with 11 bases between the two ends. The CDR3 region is CASSMRDSDQPQHF. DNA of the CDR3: TGTGCCAGTAGTATGCGGGACTCCGATCAGCCCCAGCATTTT.

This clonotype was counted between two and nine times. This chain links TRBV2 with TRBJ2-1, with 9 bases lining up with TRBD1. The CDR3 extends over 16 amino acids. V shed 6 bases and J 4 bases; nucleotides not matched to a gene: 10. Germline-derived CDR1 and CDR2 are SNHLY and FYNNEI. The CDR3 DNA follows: TGTGCCAGCAGCGACCCGACAGGGGGACTTTACAATGAGCAGTTCTTC. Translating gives CASSDPTGGLYNEQFF.

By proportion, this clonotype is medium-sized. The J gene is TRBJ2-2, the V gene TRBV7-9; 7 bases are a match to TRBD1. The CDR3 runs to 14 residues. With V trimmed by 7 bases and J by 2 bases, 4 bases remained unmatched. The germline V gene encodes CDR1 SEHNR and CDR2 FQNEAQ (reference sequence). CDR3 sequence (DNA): TGTGCCAGCACCCGACAGGGAAACACCGGGGAGCTGTTTTTT. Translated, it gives CASTRQGNTGELFF.

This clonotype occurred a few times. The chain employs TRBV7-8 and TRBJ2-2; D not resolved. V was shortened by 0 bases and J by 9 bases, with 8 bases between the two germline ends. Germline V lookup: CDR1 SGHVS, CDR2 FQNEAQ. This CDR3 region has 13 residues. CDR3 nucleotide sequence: TGTGCCAGCAGCTTAGCGGAAGCTCGGGAGCTGTTTTTT. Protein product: CASSLAEARELFF.

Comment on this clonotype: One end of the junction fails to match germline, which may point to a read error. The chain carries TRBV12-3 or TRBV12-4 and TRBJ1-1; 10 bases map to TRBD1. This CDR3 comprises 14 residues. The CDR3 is CTSSSGQGRTEAFF. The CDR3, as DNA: TGTACCAGCAGCTCGGGACAGGGGAGGACTGAAGCTTTCTTT.

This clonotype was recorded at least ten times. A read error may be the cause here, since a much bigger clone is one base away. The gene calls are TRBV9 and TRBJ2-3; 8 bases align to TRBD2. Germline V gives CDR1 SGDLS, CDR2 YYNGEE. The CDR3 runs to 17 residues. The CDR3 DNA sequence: TGTGCCAGCAGCGTAGAGGGTAGCGGGGCTAGCACAGATGCGCAGTATTTT. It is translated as CASSVEGSGASTDAQYF.

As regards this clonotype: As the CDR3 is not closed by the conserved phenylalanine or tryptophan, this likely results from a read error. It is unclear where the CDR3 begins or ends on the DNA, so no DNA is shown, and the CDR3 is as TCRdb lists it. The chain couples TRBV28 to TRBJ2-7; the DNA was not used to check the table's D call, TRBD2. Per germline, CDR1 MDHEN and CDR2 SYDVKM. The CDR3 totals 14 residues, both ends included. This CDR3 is CASSKAVSSYEQHL.